This TCR beta chain was identified during a study of T-cell memory formation after mild COVID-19. TCRdb re-called the 5' RACE reads through MiXCR, storing one row per CDR3 protein. Of some 150,000 distinct CDR3 sequences listed, under 7% are singletons. In its sample, this clonotype was seen many times. The antigen is not known. Germline V gene sequence: CDR1 SEHNR, CDR2 FQNEAQ (reference sequence). This CDR3 is built from 16 residues. Trimming took 1 base from V and 4 from J, leaving 13 bases between them. Findings of the study overall: Clones that contracted from day 15 to 85 were balanced CD4/CD8, while later expanders leaned CD4+. Memory from before infection featured some responding clones, which suggests cross-reactive memory joined.

Sequencing used PBMCs or a T cell subset sorted from them (not recorded which). The V call is TRBV7-9, the J call TRBJ2-2; D perhaps matches TRBD1 (5 bases). This TCR was recovered from an adult woman who had mild COVID-19 (a few samples of this study predate the infection). Cell type and time point are not known. This chain's CDR3 is CASSLGQIRTTGELFF. DNA for the CDR3: TGTGCCAGCAGCTTAGGACAGATAAGAACCACCGGGGAGCTGTTTTTT.